Each of the 4 T cell receptor beta chains below was sequenced from the same sample in a study of blood T cell repertoires in COVID-19. Sequencing was performed with immunoSEQ multiplex PCR; in TCRdb, only in-frame clones are kept and a portion is missing. The sample yields approximately 59,000 clones, 70% to 90% seen once. Sequenced sample: peripheral blood. These receptors came from a man in his sixties with COVID-19, enrolled during active disease.

The chain is built from TRBV6-2 or TRBV6-3 and TRBJ2-5, with TRBD2 matching 7 bases. The CDR3 spans 14 residues. The junction had 3 bases not matched to a gene; V was cut back by 5 bases and J by 0 bases. Germline assignment: CDR1 MNHEY and CDR2 SVGEGT. Here the CDR3 DNA reads TGTGCCAGCAGTGGGACTACTTACCAAGAGACCCAGTACTTC. This encodes CASSGTTYQETQYF.

The V and J genes are TRBV15 and TRBJ1-2; 7 bases align to TRBD1. The trim removed 5 bases at V and 2 bases at J, leaving 8 bases unmatched. CDR3 size: 15 residues. Per the germline V gene, CDR1 is LNHNV and CDR2 is YYDKDF (reference sequence). The DNA for the CDR3 is TGTGCCACCAGCGGCAGACAGGGTAAAAACTATGGCTACACCTTC. Amino acid sequence: CATSGRQGKNYGYTF.

The chain links TRBV3-1 (or the pseudogene TRBV3-2) to TRBJ1-1; D ambiguous. The germline CDR1 and CDR2 sequences are LGHDT and YNNKEL (reference sequence). The CDR3 is 14 residues long. Trimming shortened V by 1 base and J by 3 bases, and 9 bases separated the two germline ends. The DNA for the CDR3 is TGTGCCAGCAGCCAAGGCCCCCGGGACACTGAAGCTTTCTTT. This encodes CASSQGPRDTEAFF.

The rearrangement uses TRBV5-4 and TRBJ2-1; D unresolved. CDR1 and CDR2 from the germline V gene are SGHNT and YYREEE (reference sequence). This CDR3 comprises 15 residues. The V end was cut by 3 bases, the J end by 5 bases, with 15 bases between. CDR3 amino acids: CASSYSVGSHNEQFF. The CDR3 DNA is TGTGCCAGCAGCTATTCAGTAGGTAGCCACAATGAGCAGTTCTTC.